One and the same sample provided the 22 T cell receptor beta chains below, sequenced in a study of blood T cell repertoires in COVID-19 (dated by TCRdb to the early 2020s). Receptors were amplified or captured by the immunoSEQ multiplex PCR assay. TCRdb took this table from immuneACCESS and kept in-frame rearrangements with V and J called. Such tables lack part of the clones; where checked against another copy, unresolved V genes explain under half of the gap, and the rest is unexplained. For this sample the table gives around 60,000 clones, of which 84% were detected only once. About 16% of the sample comes from the top ten. Material: peripheral blood. Every receptor here comes from a man aged 55 to 70 with COVID-19, enrolled during active disease.

The chain combines TRBV19 with TRBJ2-7; possibly TRBD1 for D (6 bases). Trimming removed 3 bases at V and 6 bases at J, with 12 bases between. This CDR3 is 13 amino acids long. In germline, CDR1 is LNHDA, CDR2 SQIVND (reference sequence). The CDR3 loop reads CASSMVWGLEQYF. CDR3 bases: TGTGCCAGTAGTATGGTTTGGGGGCTCGAGCAGTACTTC.

This chain links TRBV4-1 with TRBJ1-1; D may be TRBD1 (6 bases). The CDR3 runs 14 residues. In germline, CDR1 is MGHRA, CDR2 YSYEKL. Trimming removed 0 bases from V and 4 bases from J, with 9 bases in between. The CDR3 nucleotides are TGCGCCAGCAGCCAAGAGGCAGGGGCCACTGAAGCTTTCTTT. Translated: CASSQEAGATEAFF.

CDR3 DNA: TGTGCCAGCAGCTTGGTCAGGGGAAACGGGGAGCTGTTTTTT. It is translated as CASSLVRGNGELFF. This sequence joins TRBV5-6 and TRBJ2-2, with D tentatively TRBD1 (6 bases). The CDR3 is 14 amino acids. Germline V gene lookup returns CDR1 SGHDT and CDR2 YYEEEE. V was pared by 0 bases and J by 7 bases, with 10 bases between.

The chain carries TRBV2 and TRBJ1-2, with D unresolved. The germline gives CDR1 SNHLY, CDR2 FYNNEI. Trimming removed 7 bases from V and 0 bases from J, with 15 bases in between. The CDR3 length is 15 residues. CDR3 nucleotide sequence: TGTGCCAGCACCCCCGAGGTTTTAGCTAACTATGGCTACACCTTC. Residues: CASTPEVLANYGYTF.

This rearrangement joins TRBV7-3 to TRBJ2-2; no reliable D call. CDR1 and CDR2 from the germline V gene are SGHTA and FQGTGA. The ends were cut back, 1 base at V and 4 bases at J, with 7 bases in the middle. The CDR3 runs 14 residues. CDR3 sequence (DNA): TGTGCCAGCAGCTTAAGCGAGATCACCGGGGAGCTGTTTTTT. Translation gives CASSLSEITGELFF.

This sequence joins TRBV7-3 and TRBJ1-5; D call uncertain. Germline CDR1 SGHTA, CDR2 FQGTGA. The CDR3 is made up of 12 amino acids. V was pared by 6 bases and J by 4 bases, with 7 bases between. CDR3 nucleotide sequence: TGTGCCAGCAGTTCTCAGAATCAGCCCCAGCATTTT. Amino acid sequence: CASSSQNQPQHF.

The chain couples TRBV4-1 to TRBJ2-5, with D possibly matching TRBD1 (6 bases). CDR1 MGHRA and CDR2 YSYEKL come from the germline V gene. Trimming pared 6 bases from V and 2 bases from J, leaving 16 bases between. The CDR3 totals 15 residues. The CDR3, as DNA: TGCGCCAGCAGGAGGGTAGGGGGACCGCAAGAGACCCAGTACTTC. Protein product: CASRRVGGPQETQYF.

The chain recombines TRBV3-1 (or the pseudogene TRBV3-2) with TRBJ1-3; the D gene is possibly TRBD1 (5 bases). CDR3 length equals 18 residues. Per germline, CDR1 LGHDT and CDR2 YNNKEL (reference sequence). V was trimmed by 0 bases and J by 1 base, leaving 16 bases between them. This CDR3 reads CASSQDEWPGGSGNTIYF. The DNA for the CDR3 is TGTGCCAGCAGCCAAGATGAATGGCCCGGGGGATCTGGAAACACCATATATTTT.

The chain couples TRBV4-1 to TRBJ2-3; 10 nucleotides agree with TRBD2. J was trimmed by 2 bases and V by 0 bases; bases with no gene match: 5. This CDR3 spans 17 amino acids. Per the germline V gene, CDR1 is MGHRA and CDR2 is YSYEKL. CDR3 sequence reads: CASSQDRAGGITDTQYF. The CDR3, as DNA: TGCGCCAGCAGCCAAGATAGAGCGGGGGGGATCACAGATACGCAGTATTTT.

CDR3 sequence: CATSFKWSTEAFF. CDR3 bases: TGTGCCACCAGCTTTAAGTGGAGCACTGAAGCTTTCTTT. V is TRBV15 and J is TRBJ1-1, with unresolved D. V was clipped by 5 bases and J by 4 bases, with 11 bases between them. CDR3 length equals 13 residues. The germline gives CDR1 LNHNV, CDR2 YYDKDF (reference sequence).

The V gene is TRBV5-1, the J gene TRBJ2-3, with 16 bases aligning to TRBD2. The V segment lost 4 bases and the J segment 5 bases; nucleotides outside the gene matches: 4. CDR3 length: 16 amino acids. CDR1 is SGHRS and CDR2 is YFSETQ in the germline V gene. The CDR3 DNA follows: TGCGCCAGCAGCAGCGGGACTAGCGGGGGGGTAGATACGCAGTATTTT. Translation: CASSSGTSGGVDTQYF.

The chain links TRBV18 to TRBJ2-7; 10 bases match TRBD1. The CDR3 is made up of 14 amino acids. Germline V gene sequence: CDR1 KGHSH, CDR2 LQKENI. Germline trimming cut 2 bases from V and 5 bases from J; bases unmatched to any gene: 3. The CDR3 reads CASSPGTGDDEQYF. DNA for the CDR3: TGTGCCAGCTCACCAGGGACAGGGGATGACGAGCAGTACTTC.

This chain uses TRBV20-1 with TRBJ2-7; no clear D. Trimming removed 2 bases at V and 6 bases at J, with 8 bases between. This CDR3 has 11 amino acids. Germline V lookup: CDR1 DFQATT, CDR2 SNEGSKA (reference sequence). CDR3 in amino acids: CSARSGFEQYF. Here the CDR3 DNA reads TGCAGTGCTAGATCCGGGTTCGAGCAGTACTTC.

The chain has TRBV3-1 (or the pseudogene TRBV3-2) and TRBJ1-4; tentative D call: TRBD1 (5 bases). Germline-derived CDR1 and CDR2 are LGHDT and YNNKEL (reference sequence). This CDR3 is 15 amino acids long. The germline V and J ends were trimmed by 2 bases and 3 bases, with 10 bases remaining between them. This chain's CDR3 is CASSQRRGANEKLFF. CDR3 nucleotide sequence: TGTGCCAGCAGCCAAAGGAGGGGCGCTAATGAAAAACTGTTTTTT.

This chain links TRBV24-1 with TRBJ2-1, with a tentative D call TRBD2 (6 bases). The CDR3 contains 15 residues. V gave up 6 bases and J gave up 5 bases, with 16 bases separating them. Germline CDR1 and CDR2: KGHDR and SFDVKD. The DNA for the CDR3 is TGTGCCACCAGTCTTGCGGGATCCCAAAACAATGAGCAGTTCTTC. It translates to CATSLAGSQNNEQFF.

This clone turned up a few times. This sequence joins TRBV7-9 and TRBJ2-7, with D uncertain. Between the trimmed V and J ends, which lost 1 base and 3 bases, there was a span of 10 bases. CDR1 and CDR2 (germline): SEHNR, FQNEAQ (reference sequence). The length of the CDR3 is 14 residues. Written as DNA, the CDR3 is TGTGCCAGCAGCTTAGGTGGCAGGATCTACGAGCAGTACTTC. It specifies CASSLGGRIYEQYF.

This clone was observed a few times. The rearrangement joins TRBV19 to TRBJ2-7; D perhaps matches TRBD1 (5 bases). The V end was cut by 1 base, the J end by 3 bases, with 13 bases between. CDR3 size: 15 residues. Germline assignment: CDR1 LNHDA and CDR2 SQIVND (reference sequence). The CDR3 region has the DNA TGTGCCAGTAGTATAGGACAGCTACTGGGCTACGAGCAGTACTTC. Protein product: CASSIGQLLGYEQYF.

V usage is TRBV6-2 or TRBV6-3 and J usage is TRBJ1-1; a possible D gene is TRBD1 (5 bases). The V gene's germline CDR1 is MNHEY and CDR2 SVGEGT. The CDR3 has 13 residues. V was pared by 5 bases and J by 0 bases, with 7 bases between. The CDR3 DNA reads as TGTGCCAGCAGTCCCAGGGTGAACACTGAAGCTTTCTTT. It specifies CASSPRVNTEAFF.

The J gene is TRBJ1-1, the V gene TRBV20-1; D is ambiguous. This CDR3 is 13 amino acids long. V lost 3 bases and J lost 4, with 12 bases in between. Germline V gene lookup returns CDR1 DFQATT and CDR2 SNEGSKA (reference sequence). CDR3 DNA: TGCAGTGCTAGTCGGGAGGCCGGCACTGAAGCTTTCTTT. Translation: CSASREAGTEAFF.

This clone was observed a handful of times. The V gene is TRBV19, the J gene TRBJ2-3; TRBD1 agrees at 12 bases. Germline V gene sequence: CDR1 LNHDA, CDR2 SQIVND (reference sequence). V lost 7 bases and J lost 6; bases outside the gene matches: 8. CDR3 size: 15 residues. In nucleotides, the CDR3 is TGTGCCAGTAACCCCCGGGACAGGGGGCTGGATACGCAGTATTTT. Translation: CASNPRDRGLDTQYF.

V is TRBV24-1 and J is TRBJ2-7; 9 bases are a match to TRBD1. Germline V lookup: CDR1 KGHDR, CDR2 SFDVKD. The CDR3 loop spans 14 amino acids. V dropped 2 bases and J dropped 4; count of bases not matched to a gene: 2. The CDR3 nucleotides are TGTGCCACCAGTGATTCGACAGGGGGTTACGAGCAGTACTTC. It translates to CATSDSTGGYEQYF.

This clone was observed a few times. The J gene is TRBJ1-1, the V gene TRBV28; 9 nucleotides line up with TRBD1. CDR1 and CDR2 from the germline V gene are MDHEN and SYDVKM. V was clipped by 7 bases and J by 5 bases; unmatched bases: 8. This CDR3 has 14 residues. The CDR3 region is CASISRTGATEAFF. CDR3 nucleotide sequence: TGTGCCAGCATTAGCCGGACAGGGGCAACTGAAGCTTTCTTT.